This T cell receptor (beta chain) emerged from a study of T cell changes during pregnancy in multiple sclerosis (dated by TCRdb to the late 2010s). As for the study more broadly: In women with multiple sclerosis, the researchers looked at how the T cell repertoire shifted as pregnancy progressed.

The germline V gene (reference sequence) yields LNHDA for CDR1 and SQIVND for CDR2. Inclusive of the bounding cysteine and phenylalanine, the CDR3 is 14 residues long. The sequence is cut down to CDR3 DNA, 42 bases in frame from base 1. The junction shows trimming of 6 bases on V and 4 bases on J, and the gene matches do not reach 7 bases of it. The library was built by means of the immunoSEQ multiplex PCR assay. This immuneACCESS table, as held by TCRdb, lists in-frame sequences with V and J called but not all clones. Of the missing ones, under half trace to an unresolved V gene in checked studies; the others have no known cause. The sample table records about 120,000 clones; approximately 93% of these occur just once. The ten largest clonotypes hold less than 7.5% of the sample. For this clone: Its antigen is unknown. Qualities for individual bases were not recorded, and no much larger clone is one base off.

The source was peripheral blood, collected before pregnancy. The source is a female donor with multiple sclerosis, enrolled in a pregnancy study. This receptor chain uses TRBV19 and TRBJ1-2; TRBD1 lines up with 8 middle nucleotides. The CDR3 region reads CASRPGQAIYGYTF. The DNA is as follows: TGTGCCAGTAGGCCGGGACAGGCAATCTATGGCTACACCTTC.